This T cell receptor (beta chain) is drawn from a study of T cell repertoires in cytomegalovirus infection. Looking at the study overall: Public TCR beta signatures indicated both CMV infection and matching HLA type.

The V gene end was trimmed by 4 bases and the J gene end by 7 bases; junction bases not matched to a gene: 14. CDR3 size: 16 residues. Per germline, CDR1 MNHNS and CDR2 SASEGT. TCRdb itself ran the reads through MiXCR, one entry per CDR3 protein. The profile shows 150,000 to 200,000 distinct CDR3 sequences, approximately 28% of them singletons. V and J are TRBV6-1 and TRBJ1-1; 8 bases align to TRBD1. Sequenced sample: PBMCs. The TCR originated in a human donor in good health (CMV status not recorded). Some clones in this sample may be carry-over from other donors' samples. CDR3 residues: CASSGQGRSITVEAFF. CDR3 DNA sequence: TGTGCCAGCAGTGGACAGGGGCGATCTATAACGGTTGAAGCTTTCTTT.